This T cell receptor (beta chain) was recorded in a study of blood T cell repertoires in COVID-19. About the study: Whether acute or convalescent, the COVID-19 samples came from the United States, Italy and Spain. From T cells, B-cell-depleted T cells, or PBMCs came the material, which was cDNA or gDNA.

Trimming cost V 5 bases and J 1 base, with 15 bases left between them. In germline, CDR1 is SGHVS, CDR2 FQNEAQ. The CDR3 length is 16 residues. Participants, about 18 to 95 years old, spanned approximately 25 US areas. How the authors handled the data: Reference gene primer amplification yielded estimated nucleated cell counts. Only in-frame clones appear in the TCRdb table, and some are missing; sequencing was by immunoSEQ multiplex PCR. V, J and clone size reflect that table, while D and trimming were determined from the DNA. The table includes 200,000 to 250,000 clones, 75% to 90% detected once. The sequencing input was PBMCs or T cells enriched from blood (not recorded which). The V and J genes are TRBV7-8 and TRBJ2-1; D is perhaps TRBD2 (6 bases). This receptor was identified in a woman aged 35 to 49 with acute COVID-19. CDR3: CASSEPTGVSYNEQFF. CDR3 bases: TGTGCCAGCAGCGAACCCACGGGGGTTTCCTACAATGAGCAGTTCTTC.